The rows below give T cell receptor beta chains drawn from one sample of a study of vaccination and CD4 T cells after COVID-19. TCRdb re-analysed the PCR reads in MiXCR, keeping a single row per CDR3 protein. The sample lists a few thousand distinct CDR3 sequences, 30% to 40% occurring once. No cognate antigen is known for these TCRs. Sequenced input: CD4+ T cells from blood, cultured in vitro. The receptors originated from a human donor who had recovered from COVID-19. Both conserved end residues are part of each CDR3. D genes are given only for firm matches. Clone size is not always given. Where it is, it says once, few, many or a class for expanded clones.

clone size,CDR3 length,J gene,V gene,D gene,CDR3 DNA,CDR3 protein
.,17,TRBJ1-1,TRBV20-1,TRBD1,TGCAGTGCTAGAGGCCCTAACAGGGGGAGATTTGGGACTGAAGCTTTCTTT,CSARGPNRGRFGTEAFF
.,16,TRBJ2-3,TRBV15,.,TGTGCCACCCGAAATAGGGGGGGTTCCATCACAGATACCCAGTATTTT,CATRNRGGSITDTQYF
.,14,TRBJ2-3,TRBV19,.,TGTGCCAGTAGTTCCCTCTTGGGGACAGATACGCAGTATTTT,CASSSLLGTDTQYF
medium-sized,16,TRBJ2-7,TRBV27,.,TGTGCCAGCAGTCTCTCCTCCGGGACTGTACTCTACGAGCAGTACTTC,CASSLSSGTVLYEQYF
.,14,TRBJ1-3,TRBV11-2,TRBD1,TGTGCCGTGCTAGAGACAGGGTACGGAAACACCATATATTTT,CAVLETGYGNTIYF
few,15,TRBJ2-2,TRBV6-1,.,TGTGCCAGCAGTGTCGGCCTGCTTTCTACCGGGGAGCTGTTTTTT,CASSVGLLSTGELFF
few,13,TRBJ2-7,TRBV12-3/TRBV12-4,.,TGTGCCAGCAGTTTGGCAGGCGTTAAGGAGCAGTACTTC,CASSLAGVKEQYF
.,15,TRBJ1-2,TRBV12-3/TRBV12-4,TRBD1,TGTGCCAGCAGTAAACTCGACAGGGGATCGGGTGGCTACACCTTC,CASSKLDRGSGGYTF
.,16,TRBJ2-3,TRBV11-3,.,TGTGCCAGCAGCTTAGGGCGGGACACCTACACAGATACGCAGTATTTT,CASSLGRDTYTDTQYF
.,16,TRBJ1-1,TRBV10-2,TRBD1,TGCGCCAGCATTCCGGGACAGGGGCTCGCGAACACTGAAGCTTTCTTT,CASIPGQGLANTEAFF
.,14,TRBJ1-6,TRBV6-5,.,TGTGCCAGCAGTTATTCCTTGGCTGATTCACCCCTCCACTTT,CASSYSLADSPLHF
.,12,TRBJ1-1,TRBV7-6,.,TGTGCCAGCAGCGCCGGGGGGGGGAAAGCTTTCTTT,CASSAGGGKAFF
.,16,TRBJ2-7,TRBV30,.,TGTGCCTGGGGCCGCTTGGGGGGCCGAAGGCCCTACGAGCAGTACTTC,CAWGRLGGRRPYEQYF
.,14,TRBJ2-3,TRBV20-1,.,TGCAGTGCTCCGGGACTCCTGGGGACAGATACGCAGTATTTT,CSAPGLLGTDTQYF
few,15,TRBJ1-3,TRBV6-1,TRBD1,TGTGCCAGCAGAGATCGGACAGGAACTGGAAACACCATATATTTT,CASRDRTGTGNTIYF
.,15,TRBJ2-5,TRBV5-4,TRBD2,TGTGCCAGCAGCTTGGAGGGACTAGGGGAAGAGACCCAGTACTTC,CASSLEGLGEETQYF
.,14,TRBJ1-6,TRBV30,.,TGTGCCTGGAGGGAAGGACAGTTTAATTCACCCCTCCACTTT,CAWREGQFNSPLHF
.,13,TRBJ1-1,TRBV12-3/TRBV12-4,.,TGTGCCAGCAGTTCGCGGGGGGAAACTGAAGCTTTCTTT,CASSSRGETEAFF
.,15,TRBJ1-1,TRBV12-3/TRBV12-4,TRBD1,TGTGCCAGCAGCCTTACACCGGGACAGGGGATCGGAGCTTTCTTT,CASSLTPGQGIGAFF
.,14,TRBJ2-2,TRBV6-1,TRBD1,TGTGCCAGCAGACAGGGGGGGAACACCGGGGAGCTGTTTTTT,CASRQGGNTGELFF
.,14,TRBJ2-2,TRBV10-2,.,TGCGCCAGCAGAAATCAGGGGAACACCGGGGAGCTGTTTTTT,CASRNQGNTGELFF
.,11,TRBJ2-7,TRBV7-2,.,TGTGCCAGCAGCCTCGTGTACGAGCAGTACTTC,CASSLVYEQYF
.,16,TRBJ1-1,TRBV4-1,.,TGCGCCAGCAGCTTGGGAACGGACACTTTGAACACTGAAGCTTTCTTT,CASSLGTDTLNTEAFF
.,16,TRBJ1-6,TRBV7-6,.,TGTGCCAGCAGCTTATCCGGACCTATCTATAATTCACCCCTCCACTTT,CASSLSGPIYNSPLHF
.,15,TRBJ2-1,TRBV6-1,TRBD2,TGTGCCAGCAGGGGGACTAGCGGGGGTTACTATGAGCAGTTCTTC,CASRGTSGGYYEQFF